These 26 T cell receptor beta chains were all obtained from the same sample, sequenced in a study of PD-L1 blockade in urothelial cancer. Time point: peripheral blood 6 weeks after treatment start. TCRdb keeps only in-frame clones here, not all; method: immunoSEQ multiplex PCR. The repertoire holds 29,000 or so clones, with around three quarters as singletons. The sample consisted of PBMCs, taken around atezolizumab (anti-PD-L1) treatment. These receptors were taken from a man between 65 and 80 years old with urothelial cancer.

This chain links TRBV7-9 with TRBJ2-5; a weak D match, TRBD2 (6 bases). V was trimmed by 0 bases and J by 5 bases, leaving 10 bases between them. The CDR3 contains 14 residues. CDR1 and CDR2 from the germline V gene are SEHNR and FQNEAQ (reference sequence). DNA for the CDR3: TGTGCCAGCAGCTTAGCGCTCGCGGGGGAGACCCAGTACTTC. Its translation: CASSLALAGETQYF.

The chain has TRBV29-1 and TRBJ2-3; tentatively, D is TRBD1 (7 bases). Germline V gene lookup returns CDR1 SQVTM and CDR2 ANQGSEA. CDR3 length equals 14 residues. V was clipped by 2 bases and J by 5 bases, with 14 bases between them. The CDR3 spells CSVEPGGPGDTQYF. Written as DNA, the CDR3 is TGCAGCGTTGAACCAGGGGGGCCCGGAGATACGCAGTATTTT.

V is TRBV19 and J is TRBJ1-3; the D is unclear. This CDR3 is built from 16 residues. With 3 bases removed from V and 1 base from J, the gap between germline ends came to 13 bases. The V gene's germline CDR1 is LNHDA and CDR2 SQIVND (reference sequence). The DNA of the CDR3 is TGTGCCAGTAGTATCGCGAGGTCCTCGTCTGGAAACACCATATATTTT. Its protein product is CASSIARSSSGNTIYF.

In its sample, this clone was seen a few times. The rearrangement uses TRBV7-9 and TRBJ1-1; unclear D gene. Per the germline V gene, CDR1 is SEHNR and CDR2 is FQNEAQ (reference sequence). This CDR3 contains 11 residues. The V end lost 5 bases, the J end lost 10 bases, and 11 bases lay between the germline ends. DNA of the CDR3: TGTGCCAGCAGCCCGGAGCGGAGAGCTTTCTTT. It is translated as CASSPERRAFF.

V gene TRBV27 combines with J gene TRBJ1-3; D unresolved. Trimming removed 5 bases at V and 0 bases at J, with 8 bases between. Germline CDR1 and CDR2: MNHEY and SMNVEV (reference sequence). This CDR3 spans 14 amino acids. The CDR3 DNA follows: TGTGCCAGCAGTCGGAGTTACTCTGGAAACACCATATATTTT. Its translation is CASSRSYSGNTIYF.

This clone appeared a few times. The genes are TRBV9 and TRBJ1-1; 11 bases agree with TRBD1. Germline CDR1 is SGDLS and CDR2 is YYNGEE. This CDR3 has 15 residues. The junction had 9 bases not matched to a gene; V was cut back by 0 bases and J by 11 bases. The CDR3 DNA reads as TGTGCCAGCAGCGTAGAGCAACTCGGACAGGGGGCGGCTTTCTTT. Its translation: CASSVEQLGQGAAFF.

The chain links TRBV11-3 to TRBJ2-1; D is possibly TRBD2 (5 bases). V was shortened by 1 base and J by 10 bases, with 5 bases between the two germline ends. The CDR3 consists of 11 residues. Germline CDR1 SGHNT, CDR2 YENEEA. CDR3 sequence reads: CASSLAGEQFF. The CDR3 region has the DNA TGTGCCAGCAGCTTAGCGGGAGAGCAGTTCTTC.

V usage is TRBV7-2 and J usage is TRBJ2-1; 9 bases agree with TRBD1. V lost 6 bases to trimming and J lost 4 bases; unmatched junction nucleotides: 7. This CDR3 has 15 residues. CDR1 and CDR2 (germline): SGHTA, FQGNSA. The CDR3 DNA reads TGTGCCAGCAGTTTATCGGGGACAGGGTACAATGAGCAGTTCTTC. Translation gives CASSLSGTGYNEQFF. Complete variable domain (other parts from reference TRBV7-2 and TRBJ2-1): GAGVSQSPSNKVTEKGKDVELRCDPISGHTALYWYRQSLGQGLEFLIYFQGNSAPDKSGLPSDRFSAERTGGSVSTLTIQRTQQEDSAVYLCASSLSGTGYNEQFFGPGTRLTVL.

This chain uses TRBV7-8 with TRBJ2-1; no clear D gene. The CDR3 has 13 residues. CDR1 and CDR2 from the germline V gene are SGHVS and FQNEAQ. Trimming shortened V by 0 bases and J by 6 bases, and 6 bases separated the two germline ends. The CDR3 DNA reads TGTGCCAGCAGCTTAGCCCGCGGCAATGAGCAGTTCTTC. This codes for CASSLARGNEQFF.

The rearrangement joins TRBV5-5 to TRBJ1-2; TRBD1 matches at 7 bases. The germline V gene encodes CDR1 SGHKS and CDR2 YYEKEE (reference sequence). This CDR3 is built from 16 residues. With V trimmed by 0 bases and J by 4 bases, 9 bases remained unmatched. This CDR3 reads CASSLAPGQKTYGYTF. CDR3 DNA sequence: TGTGCCAGCAGCTTGGCACCGGGACAGAAGACCTATGGCTACACCTTC.

This clone is termed medium-sized. The sample holds other DNA sequences that translate to the same CDR3. J is TRBJ1-1 and V is TRBV6-5; no reliable D call. Germline V gene lookup returns CDR1 MNHEY and CDR2 SVGAGI. The CDR3 extends over 14 amino acids. The germline V and J ends were trimmed by 2 bases and 1 base, with 8 bases remaining between them. The CDR3 DNA sequence: TGTGCCAGCAGTTACCGACAAGAGAACACTGAAGCTTTCTTT. Its protein is CASSYRQENTEAFF.

V and J are TRBV6-5 and TRBJ2-2; tentatively, D is TRBD1 (6 bases). This CDR3 spans 14 amino acids. Germline CDR1 and CDR2: MNHEY and SVGAGI. V lost 5 bases and J lost 3, with 10 bases in between. The CDR3 bases are TGTGCCAGCAGTCGGGACACCGACACCGGGGAGCTGTTTTTT. The encoded protein is CASSRDTDTGELFF.

V gene TRBV5-1 combines with J gene TRBJ1-6; D perhaps matches TRBD1 (5 bases). Germline V gene sequence: CDR1 SGHRS, CDR2 YFSETQ. The CDR3 consists of 15 residues. Trimming took off 0 bases at V and 6 bases at J, with 10 bases between the two ends. DNA of the CDR3: TGCGCCAGCAGCTTGGGACAGTCCCTTAATTCACCCCTCCACTTT. Protein: CASSLGQSLNSPLHF.

The DNA of the CDR3 is TGTGCCAGCAGTCTAGAACAGGGGTGGGGCTATGGCTACACCTTC. Encoded protein: CASSLEQGWGYGYTF. This chain uses TRBV28 with TRBJ1-2, with TRBD1 matching over 7 bases. The germline CDR1 and CDR2 sequences are MDHEN and SYDVKM. The V gene end was trimmed by 5 bases and the J gene end by 4 bases; junction bases not matched to a gene: 10. The CDR3 length is 15 residues.

The chain is built from TRBV4-2 and TRBJ2-4; 8 positions match TRBD1. There are 15 residues in the CDR3. Per the germline V gene, CDR1 is LGHNA and CDR2 is YNFKEQ. With 3 bases clipped from V and 3 bases from J, the junction kept 4 bases outside the gene matches. The CDR3 spells CASSQGGQGKNIQYF. CDR3 DNA sequence: TGTGCCAGCAGCCAGGGTGGACAGGGCAAAAACATTCAGTACTTC.

This chain uses TRBV9 with TRBJ1-1, with a weak D call TRBD1 (6 bases). CDR3 size: 15 residues. Trimming pared 3 bases from V and 0 bases from J, leaving 12 bases between. Germline-derived CDR1 and CDR2 are SGDLS and YYNGEE. DNA for the CDR3: TGTGCCAGCAGCGCCCTTCCAGGGGTGAACACTGAAGCTTTCTTT. The encoded protein is CASSALPGVNTEAFF.

The rearrangement uses TRBV28 and TRBJ2-2; 11 bases fit TRBD2. The V segment lost 6 bases and the J segment 1 base; nucleotides outside the gene matches: 13. CDR3 length: 19 residues. Germline V gives CDR1 MDHEN, CDR2 SYDVKM. DNA of the CDR3: TGTGCCAGCAGCCGTCCGGCTTTGGGACTAGCGGAGAACACCGGGGAGCTGTTTTTT. It is translated as CASSRPALGLAENTGELFF.

This clone appeared a few times. The J gene is TRBJ1-5, the V gene TRBV11-2; TRBD1 might be the D (6 bases). Trimming shortened V by 1 base and J by 7 bases, and 14 bases separated the two germline ends. CDR1 is SGHAT and CDR2 is FQNNGV in the germline V gene. This CDR3 has 15 residues. The CDR3 region is CASSLGAGVRQPQHF. The CDR3, as DNA: TGTGCCAGCAGCTTAGGGGCAGGGGTGAGACAGCCCCAGCATTTT.

The chain joins TRBV28 to TRBJ2-2, with TRBD1 as a possible D gene (6 bases). The V end was cut by 6 bases, the J end by 0 bases, with 14 bases between. Germline loops: CDR1 MDHEN, CDR2 SYDVKM. The CDR3 spans 16 residues. The CDR3 DNA reads TGTGCCAGCAGCCCCTTTACAGGGACGAACACCGGGGAGCTGTTTTTT. It codes for CASSPFTGTNTGELFF.

The chain joins TRBV7-2 to TRBJ2-2, with D perhaps TRBD1 (6 bases). The length of the CDR3 is 13 residues. V was pared by 0 bases and J by 7 bases, with 6 bases between. Germline lookup yields CDR1 SGHTA and CDR2 FQGNSA. CDR3 protein: CASSLAGGGELFF. The CDR3 DNA is TGTGCCAGCAGCTTAGCAGGGGGCGGGGAGCTGTTTTTT.

The chain links TRBV28 to TRBJ1-4; D is perhaps TRBD1 (6 bases). Trimming stripped 3 bases from V and 8 bases from J, with 16 bases between. CDR1 is MDHEN and CDR2 is SYDVKM in the germline V gene. The CDR3 spans 15 residues. CDR3 sequence: CASSFGQGGFEKLFF. The CDR3 DNA sequence: TGTGCCAGCAGTTTTGGACAAGGGGGTTTCGAAAAACTGTTTTTT.

The chain has TRBV5-1 and TRBJ2-1; 7 bases line up with TRBD2. This CDR3 comprises 15 residues. The germline CDR1 and CDR2 sequences are SGHRS and YFSETQ. J was trimmed by 6 bases and V by 1 base; bases with no gene match: 7. In DNA, the CDR3 is TGCGCCAGCAGCTTGTCTCGTGGGAGGGCCAATGAGCAGTTCTTC. It yields the protein CASSLSRGRANEQFF.

The V and J genes are TRBV28 and TRBJ2-7; D is unclear. Germline V gives CDR1 MDHEN, CDR2 SYDVKM. CDR3 length: 12 amino acids. V was pared by 4 bases and J by 0 bases, with 4 bases between. CDR3 sequence: CASSSNSYEQYF. CDR3 DNA: TGTGCCAGCAGTTCCAACTCCTACGAGCAGTACTTC. The whole variable domain, filled in from reference TRBV28 and TRBJ2-7, reads DVKVTQSSRYLVKRTGEKVFLECVQDMDHENMFWYRQDPGLGLRLIYFSYDVKMKEKGDIPEGYSVSREKKERFSLILESASTNQTSMYLCASSSNSYEQYFGPGTRLTVT.

The chain joins TRBV4-3 to TRBJ2-1; weak D call: TRBD2 (7 bases). This CDR3 has 16 residues. V gave up 2 bases and J gave up 7 bases, with 18 bases separating them. Germline CDR1 LGHNA, CDR2 YSLEER. The CDR3 sequence is CASSQNRDYSTNEQFF. DNA for the CDR3: TGCGCCAGCAGCCAAAACAGGGACTATTCTACAAATGAGCAGTTCTTC.

The chain combines TRBV12-5 with TRBJ2-1; 12 bases match TRBD2. Germline lookup yields CDR1 LGHNT and CDR2 FRNRAP. V lost 6 bases to trimming and J lost 9 bases; unmatched junction nucleotides: 9. The CDR3 is 15 residues long. CDR3 in amino acids: CASGPSGGAAVEQFF. DNA for the CDR3: TGTGCTAGTGGACCTAGCGGGGGGGCAGCGGTTGAGCAGTTCTTC.

The rearrangement joins TRBV5-5 to TRBJ2-1; D gene unclear. Trimming left V 2 bases short and J 5 bases short, with 11 bases between. Germline CDR1 reads SGHKS; CDR2 reads YYEKEE (reference sequence). CDR3 size: 14 residues. For the CDR3, the DNA is TGTGCCAGCAGCTTTGCGGATTCCAACAATGAGCAGTTCTTC. As protein: CASSFADSNNEQFF.